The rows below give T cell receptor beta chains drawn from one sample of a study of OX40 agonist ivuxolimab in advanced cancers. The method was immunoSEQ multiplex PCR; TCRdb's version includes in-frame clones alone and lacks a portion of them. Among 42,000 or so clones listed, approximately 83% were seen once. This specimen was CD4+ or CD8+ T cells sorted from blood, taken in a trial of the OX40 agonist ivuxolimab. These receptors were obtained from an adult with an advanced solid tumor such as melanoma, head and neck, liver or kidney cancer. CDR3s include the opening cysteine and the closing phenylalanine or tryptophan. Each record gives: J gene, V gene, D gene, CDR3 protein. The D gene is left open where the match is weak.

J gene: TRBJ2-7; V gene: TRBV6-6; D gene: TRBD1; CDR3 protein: CASSYSRTGIDEQYF
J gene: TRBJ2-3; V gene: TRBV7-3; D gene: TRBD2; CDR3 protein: CASSMTSGGADTQYF
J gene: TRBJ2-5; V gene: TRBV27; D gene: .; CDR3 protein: CASRPPSQETQYF
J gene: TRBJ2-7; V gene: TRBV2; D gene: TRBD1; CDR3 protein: CASRPGQGLYEQYF
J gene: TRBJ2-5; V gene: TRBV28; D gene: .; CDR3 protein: CASQTGTSGAETQYF
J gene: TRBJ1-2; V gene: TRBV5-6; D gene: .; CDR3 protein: CASSLLQVNYGYTF
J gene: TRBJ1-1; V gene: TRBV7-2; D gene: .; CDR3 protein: CASSLTGSTEAFF
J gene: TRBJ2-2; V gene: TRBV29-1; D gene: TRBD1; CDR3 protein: CSVANPGQGMAGELFF
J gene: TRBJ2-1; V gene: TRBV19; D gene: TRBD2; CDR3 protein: CASRRTSGSAADEQFF
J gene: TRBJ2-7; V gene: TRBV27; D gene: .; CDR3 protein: CASSLLAESSYEQYF
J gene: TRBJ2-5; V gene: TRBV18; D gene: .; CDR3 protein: CASSPPARGGETQYF
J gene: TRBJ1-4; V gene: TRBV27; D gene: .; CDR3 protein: CASSLARFNEKLFF
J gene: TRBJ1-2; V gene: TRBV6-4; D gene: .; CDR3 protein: CATSFKLTSNYGYTF
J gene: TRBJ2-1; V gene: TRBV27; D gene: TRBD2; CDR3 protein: CASSLGWEGSYNEQFF
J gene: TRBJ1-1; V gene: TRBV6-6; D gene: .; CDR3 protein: CASSYSAGLGTEAFF
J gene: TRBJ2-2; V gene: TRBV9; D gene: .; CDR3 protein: CACSGGGRPGELFF
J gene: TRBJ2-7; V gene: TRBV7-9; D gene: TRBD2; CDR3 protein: CASRPPSGRAYEQYF
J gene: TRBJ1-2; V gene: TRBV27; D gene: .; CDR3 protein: CASSTGPAQANYGYTF
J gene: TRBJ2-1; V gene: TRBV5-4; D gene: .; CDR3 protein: CASSTTVEQFF
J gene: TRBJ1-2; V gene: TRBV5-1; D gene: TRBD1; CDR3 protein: CASSADRGQGGYTF
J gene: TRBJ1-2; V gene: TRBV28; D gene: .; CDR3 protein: CASSSTANYGYTF
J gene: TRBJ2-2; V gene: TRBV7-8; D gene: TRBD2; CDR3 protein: CASSLVVAGGPGTGELFF
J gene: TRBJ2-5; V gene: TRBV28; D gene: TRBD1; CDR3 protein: CASMDREETQYF
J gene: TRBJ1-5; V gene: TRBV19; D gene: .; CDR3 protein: CASSMFQVGSQHF
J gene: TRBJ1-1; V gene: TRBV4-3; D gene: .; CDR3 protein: CASSQEGIGGNTEAFF
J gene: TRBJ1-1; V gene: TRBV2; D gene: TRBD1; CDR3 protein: CASSATGVGTEAFF
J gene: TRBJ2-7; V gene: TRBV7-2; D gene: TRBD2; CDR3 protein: CASSVGLAGTQEQYF
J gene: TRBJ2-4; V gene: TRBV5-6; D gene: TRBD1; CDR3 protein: CASSLAGQGILAKNIQYF
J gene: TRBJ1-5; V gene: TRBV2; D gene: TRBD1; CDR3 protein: CARQGATNQPQHF
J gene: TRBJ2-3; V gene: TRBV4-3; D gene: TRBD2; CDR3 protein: CASSQDWTSGVVDTQYF
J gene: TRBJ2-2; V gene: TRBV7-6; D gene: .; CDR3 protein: CASSFRGATGELFF
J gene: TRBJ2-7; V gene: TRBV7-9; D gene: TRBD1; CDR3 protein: CASRSGQGAREQYF
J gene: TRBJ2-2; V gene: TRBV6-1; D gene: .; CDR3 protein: CASIQGDGELFF
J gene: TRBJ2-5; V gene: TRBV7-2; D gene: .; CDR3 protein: CASSPTPSNQETQYF
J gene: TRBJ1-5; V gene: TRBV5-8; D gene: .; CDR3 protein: CASSLTGFQPQHF
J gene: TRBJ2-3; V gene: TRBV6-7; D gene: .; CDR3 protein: CASSYSAPGDTQYF
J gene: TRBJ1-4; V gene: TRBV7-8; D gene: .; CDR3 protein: CASSLVRTTNEKLFF
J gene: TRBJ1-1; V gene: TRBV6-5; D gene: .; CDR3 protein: CASKGGMDTEAFF
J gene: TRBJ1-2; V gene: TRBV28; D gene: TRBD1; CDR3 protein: CASSLGTGNGYTF
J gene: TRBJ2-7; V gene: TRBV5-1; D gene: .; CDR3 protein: CASSVGGTYEQYF
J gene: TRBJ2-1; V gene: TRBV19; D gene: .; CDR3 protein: CASSIGSVDYNEQFF
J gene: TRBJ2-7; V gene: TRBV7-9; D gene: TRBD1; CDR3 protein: CASSLVPGQGTESYEQYF
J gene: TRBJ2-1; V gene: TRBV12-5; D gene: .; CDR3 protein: CASGPGPLNEQFF
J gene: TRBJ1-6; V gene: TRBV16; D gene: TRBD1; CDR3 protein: CASSLRQGDSPLHF
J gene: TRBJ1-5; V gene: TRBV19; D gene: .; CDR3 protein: CASSTQGSSNQPQHF
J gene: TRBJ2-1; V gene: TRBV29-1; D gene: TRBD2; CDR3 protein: CSVEGLAGGIKSYNEQFF
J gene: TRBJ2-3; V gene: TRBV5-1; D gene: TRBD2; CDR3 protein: CASSPLFGRAGGTDTQYF
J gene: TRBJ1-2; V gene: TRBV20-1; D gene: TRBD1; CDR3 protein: CSAGQVYGYTF
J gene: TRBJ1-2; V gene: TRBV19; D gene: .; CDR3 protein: CASTDRGRYGYTF
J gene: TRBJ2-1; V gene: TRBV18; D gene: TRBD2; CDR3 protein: CASSPSGGAYNEQFF
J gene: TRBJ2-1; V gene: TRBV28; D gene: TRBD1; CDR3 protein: CASRFGGTGGRKKQFF
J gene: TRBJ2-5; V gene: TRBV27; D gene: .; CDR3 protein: CASSLRGARGTETQYF
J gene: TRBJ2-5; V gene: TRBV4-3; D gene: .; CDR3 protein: CASSQYDDRNQETQYF